This T cell receptor (beta chain) originates from a study of human CD8 memory T cell subsets. By UMI-labeled 5' RACE, the TCR beta libraries were made. From its re-call of the 5' RACE reads, TCRdb lists each CDR3 protein once, without DNA. This repertoire includes around 5,400 distinct CDR3 sequences. This CDR3 spans 15 amino acids. The germline V gene encodes CDR1 MNHNY and CDR2 SVGAGI (reference sequence). The sequenced sample was CD8+ T cells from PBMCs. The genes are TRBV6-6 and TRBJ2-7; lacking DNA, the TRBD2 call made by TCRdb goes unchecked. The clonotype originates from a human donor in good health. CDR3 protein: CASSYSSPDSYEQYF.